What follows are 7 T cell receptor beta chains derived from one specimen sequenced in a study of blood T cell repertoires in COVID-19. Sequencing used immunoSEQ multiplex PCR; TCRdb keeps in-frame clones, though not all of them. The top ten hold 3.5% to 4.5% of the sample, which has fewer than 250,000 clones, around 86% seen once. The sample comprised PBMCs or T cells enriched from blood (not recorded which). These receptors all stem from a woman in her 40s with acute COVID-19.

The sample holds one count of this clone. This chain's CDR3 is CASSQERFGTEHPHQPQHF. Written as DNA, the CDR3 is TGCGCCAGCAGCCAAGAAAGGTTCGGGACAGAACATCCGCATCAGCCCCAGCATTTT. The J gene is TRBJ1-5, the V gene TRBV4-1; 7 positions match TRBD1. CDR1 is MGHRA and CDR2 is YSYEKL in the germline V gene. The CDR3 is 19 amino acids. J was trimmed by 5 bases and V by 0 bases; bases with no gene match: 16.

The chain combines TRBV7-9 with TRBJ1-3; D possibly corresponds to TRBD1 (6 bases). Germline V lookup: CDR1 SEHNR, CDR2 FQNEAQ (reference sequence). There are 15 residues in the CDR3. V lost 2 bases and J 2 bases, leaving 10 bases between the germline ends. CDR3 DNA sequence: TGTGCCAGCAGCTTAAGCTCAGGGGCTGGAAACACCATATATTTT. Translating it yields CASSLSSGAGNTIYF.

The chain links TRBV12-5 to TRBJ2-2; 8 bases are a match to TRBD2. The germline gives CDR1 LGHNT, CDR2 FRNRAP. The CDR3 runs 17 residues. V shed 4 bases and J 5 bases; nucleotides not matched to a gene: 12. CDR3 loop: CASGSHDGGRFTGELFF. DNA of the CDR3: TGTGCTAGTGGTTCCCACGATGGCGGGAGGTTTACCGGGGAGCTGTTTTTT.

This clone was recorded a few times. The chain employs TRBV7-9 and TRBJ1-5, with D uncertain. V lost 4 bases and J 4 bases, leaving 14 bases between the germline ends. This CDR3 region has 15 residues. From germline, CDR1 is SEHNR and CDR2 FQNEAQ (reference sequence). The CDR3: CASSSDTERNQPQHF. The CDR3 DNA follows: TGTGCCAGCAGCTCAGACACGGAACGGAATCAGCCCCAGCATTTT.

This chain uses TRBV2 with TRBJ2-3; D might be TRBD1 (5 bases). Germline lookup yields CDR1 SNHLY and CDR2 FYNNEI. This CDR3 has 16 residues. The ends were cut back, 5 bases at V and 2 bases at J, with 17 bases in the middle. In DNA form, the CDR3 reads TGTGCCAGCAGTAGTGGGGCCCAACGCCACACAGATACGCAGTATTTT. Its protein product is CASSSGAQRHTDTQYF.

The CDR3 loop reads CASSFGLAGDAGELFF. The CDR3 DNA reads TGCGCCAGCAGCTTCGGACTAGCGGGAGACGCCGGGGAGCTGTTTTTT. The chain employs TRBV4-3 and TRBJ2-2; TRBD2 agrees at 13 bases. Trimming cost V 5 bases and J 6 bases; bases outside gene matches: 6. The CDR3 is made up of 16 amino acids. Looked up from germline, CDR1 is LGHNA and CDR2 is YSLEER.

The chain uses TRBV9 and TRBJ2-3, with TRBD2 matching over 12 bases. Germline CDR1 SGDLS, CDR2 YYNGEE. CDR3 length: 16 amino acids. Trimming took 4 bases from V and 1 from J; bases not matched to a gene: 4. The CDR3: CASSKTSGSRTDTQYF. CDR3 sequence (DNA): TGTGCCAGCAGCAAGACTAGCGGGAGCCGCACAGATACGCAGTATTTT.